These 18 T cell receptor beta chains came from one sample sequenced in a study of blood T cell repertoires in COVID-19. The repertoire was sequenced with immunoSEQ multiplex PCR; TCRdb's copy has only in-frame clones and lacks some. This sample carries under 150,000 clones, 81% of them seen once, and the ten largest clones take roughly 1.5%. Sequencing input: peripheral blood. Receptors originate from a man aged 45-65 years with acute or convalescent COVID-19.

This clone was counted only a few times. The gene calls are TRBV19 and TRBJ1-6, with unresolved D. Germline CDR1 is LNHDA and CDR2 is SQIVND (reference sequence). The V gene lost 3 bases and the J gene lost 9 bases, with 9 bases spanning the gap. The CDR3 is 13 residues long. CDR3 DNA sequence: TGTGCCAGTAGTATTAAGACGGGTTCACCCCTCCACTTT. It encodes CASSIKTGSPLHF.

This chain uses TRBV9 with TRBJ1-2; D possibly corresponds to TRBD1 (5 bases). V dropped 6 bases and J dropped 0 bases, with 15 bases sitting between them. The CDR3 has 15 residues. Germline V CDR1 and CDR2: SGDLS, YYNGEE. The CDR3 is CASTVGGTPNYGYTF. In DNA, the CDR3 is TGTGCCAGCACCGTGGGGGGTACTCCTAACTATGGCTACACCTTC.

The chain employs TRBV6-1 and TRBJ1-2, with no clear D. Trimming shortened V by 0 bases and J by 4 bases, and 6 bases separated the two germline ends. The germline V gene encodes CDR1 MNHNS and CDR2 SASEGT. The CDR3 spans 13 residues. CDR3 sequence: CASSEAPSYGYTF. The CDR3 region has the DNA TGTGCCAGCAGTGAAGCGCCTAGCTATGGCTACACCTTC.

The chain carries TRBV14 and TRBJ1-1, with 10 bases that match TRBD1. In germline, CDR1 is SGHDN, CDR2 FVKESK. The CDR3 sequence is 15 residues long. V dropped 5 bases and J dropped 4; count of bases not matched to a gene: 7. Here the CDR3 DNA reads TGTGCCAGCAGCAAATGGACAGGGGGAGGCACTGAAGCTTTCTTT. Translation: CASSKWTGGGTEAFF.

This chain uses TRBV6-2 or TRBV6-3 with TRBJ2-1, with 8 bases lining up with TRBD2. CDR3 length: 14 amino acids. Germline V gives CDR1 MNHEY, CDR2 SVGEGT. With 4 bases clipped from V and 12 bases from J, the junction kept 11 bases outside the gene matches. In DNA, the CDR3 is TGTGCCAGCAGTTGGCAGCGGGGGTCGTACGGGCAGTTCTTC. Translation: CASSWQRGSYGQFF.

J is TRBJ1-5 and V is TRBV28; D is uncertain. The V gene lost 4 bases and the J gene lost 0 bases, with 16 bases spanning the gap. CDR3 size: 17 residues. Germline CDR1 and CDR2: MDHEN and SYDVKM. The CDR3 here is CASSSPMRRDSNQPQHF. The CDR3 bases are TGTGCCAGCAGTTCCCCAATGAGGAGAGATAGCAATCAGCCCCAGCATTTT.

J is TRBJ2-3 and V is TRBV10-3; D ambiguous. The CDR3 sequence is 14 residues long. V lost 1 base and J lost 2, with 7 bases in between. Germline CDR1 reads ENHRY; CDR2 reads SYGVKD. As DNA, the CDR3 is TGTGCCATCAGTGAGTTAGAGAACACAGATACGCAGTATTTT. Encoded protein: CAISELENTDTQYF.

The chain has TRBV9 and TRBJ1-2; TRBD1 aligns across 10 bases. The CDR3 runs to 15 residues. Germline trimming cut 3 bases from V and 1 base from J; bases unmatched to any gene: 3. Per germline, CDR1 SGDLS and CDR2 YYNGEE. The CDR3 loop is CASSAGQGVNYGYTF. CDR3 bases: TGTGCCAGCAGCGCCGGACAGGGGGTTAACTATGGCTACACCTTC.

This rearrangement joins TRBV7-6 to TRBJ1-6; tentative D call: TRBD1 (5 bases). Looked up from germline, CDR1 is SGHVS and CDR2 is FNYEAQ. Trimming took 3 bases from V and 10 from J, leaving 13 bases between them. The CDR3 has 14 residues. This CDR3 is CASSFGGIGSPLHF. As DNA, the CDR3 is TGTGCCAGCAGCTTCGGGGGGATCGGCTCACCCCTCCACTTT.

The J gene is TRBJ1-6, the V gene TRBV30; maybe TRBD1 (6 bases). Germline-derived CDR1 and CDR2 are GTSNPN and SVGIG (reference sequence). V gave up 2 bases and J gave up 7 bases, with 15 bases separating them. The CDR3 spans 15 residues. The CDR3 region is CAWSPWTEGNSPLHF. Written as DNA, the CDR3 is TGTGCCTGGAGTCCTTGGACAGAGGGAAATTCACCCCTCCACTTT.

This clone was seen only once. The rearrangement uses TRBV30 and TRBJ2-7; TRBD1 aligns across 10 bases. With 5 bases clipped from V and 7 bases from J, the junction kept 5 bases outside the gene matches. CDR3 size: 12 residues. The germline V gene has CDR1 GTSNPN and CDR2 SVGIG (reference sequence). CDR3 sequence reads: CAWGDRGSEQYF. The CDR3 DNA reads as TGTGCCTGGGGGGACAGGGGATCGGAGCAGTACTTC. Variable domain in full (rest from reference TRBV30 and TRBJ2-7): SQTIHQWPATLVQPVGSPLSLECTVEGTSNPNLYWYRQAAGRGLQLLFYSVGIGQISSEVPQNLSASRPQDRQFILSSKKLLLSDSGFYLCAWGDRGSEQYFGPGTRLTVT.

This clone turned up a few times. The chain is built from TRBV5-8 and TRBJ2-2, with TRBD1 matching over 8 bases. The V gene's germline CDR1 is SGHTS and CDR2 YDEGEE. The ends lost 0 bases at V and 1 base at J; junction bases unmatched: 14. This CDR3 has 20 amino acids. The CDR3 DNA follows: TGTGCCAGCAGCTTGGGAGGGGGGCTGACAGGGGCTCGGAACACCGGGGAGCTGTTTTTT. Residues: CASSLGGGLTGARNTGELFF. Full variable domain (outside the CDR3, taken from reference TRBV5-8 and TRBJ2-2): EAGVTQSPTHLIKTRGQQATLRCSPISGHTSVYWYQQALGLGLQFLLWYDEGEERNRGNFPPRFSGRQFPNYSSELNVNALELEDSALYLCASSLGGGLTGARNTGELFFGEGSRLTVL.

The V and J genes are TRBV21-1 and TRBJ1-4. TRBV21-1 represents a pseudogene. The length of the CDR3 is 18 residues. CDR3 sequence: CASSKYKGRGSTNEKLFF. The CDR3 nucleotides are TGTGCCAGCAGCAAATATAAGGGCCGGGGATCAACTAATGAAAAACTGTTTTTT.

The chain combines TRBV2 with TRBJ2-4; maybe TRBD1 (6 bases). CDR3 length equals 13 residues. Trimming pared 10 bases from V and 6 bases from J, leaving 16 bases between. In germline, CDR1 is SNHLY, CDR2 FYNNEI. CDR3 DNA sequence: TGTGCCACGCCCGACAGGAAAAGAAACATTCAGTACTTC. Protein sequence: CATPDRKRNIQYF.

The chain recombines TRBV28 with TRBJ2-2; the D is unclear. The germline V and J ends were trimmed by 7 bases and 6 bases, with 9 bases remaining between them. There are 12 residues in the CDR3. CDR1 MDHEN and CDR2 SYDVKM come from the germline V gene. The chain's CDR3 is CASISPPGELFF. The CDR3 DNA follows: TGTGCCAGCATTTCCCCTCCCGGGGAGCTGTTTTTT.

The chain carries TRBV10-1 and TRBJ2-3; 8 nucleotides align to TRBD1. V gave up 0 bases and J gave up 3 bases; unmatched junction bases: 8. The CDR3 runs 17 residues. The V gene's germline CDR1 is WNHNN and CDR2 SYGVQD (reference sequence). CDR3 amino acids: CASSESGGQGLTDTQYF. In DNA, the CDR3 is TGCGCCAGCAGTGAGTCGGGCGGACAGGGTTTGACAGATACGCAGTATTTT.

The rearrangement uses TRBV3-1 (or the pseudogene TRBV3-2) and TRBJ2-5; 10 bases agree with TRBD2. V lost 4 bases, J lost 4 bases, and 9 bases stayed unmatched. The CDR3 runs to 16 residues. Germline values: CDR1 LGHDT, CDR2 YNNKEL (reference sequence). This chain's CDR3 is CASSLIRAGGRETQYF. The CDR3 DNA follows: TGTGCCAGCAGCCTCATTAGAGCGGGGGGGCGAGAGACCCAGTACTTC.

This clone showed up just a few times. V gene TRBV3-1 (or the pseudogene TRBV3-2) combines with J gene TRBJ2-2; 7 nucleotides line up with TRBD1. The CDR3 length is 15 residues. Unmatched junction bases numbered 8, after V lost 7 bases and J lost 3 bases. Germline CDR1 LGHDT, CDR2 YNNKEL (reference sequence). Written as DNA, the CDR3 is TGTGCCAGCAACAACAGGGGATACGACACCGGGGAGCTGTTTTTT. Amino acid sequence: CASNNRGYDTGELFF.